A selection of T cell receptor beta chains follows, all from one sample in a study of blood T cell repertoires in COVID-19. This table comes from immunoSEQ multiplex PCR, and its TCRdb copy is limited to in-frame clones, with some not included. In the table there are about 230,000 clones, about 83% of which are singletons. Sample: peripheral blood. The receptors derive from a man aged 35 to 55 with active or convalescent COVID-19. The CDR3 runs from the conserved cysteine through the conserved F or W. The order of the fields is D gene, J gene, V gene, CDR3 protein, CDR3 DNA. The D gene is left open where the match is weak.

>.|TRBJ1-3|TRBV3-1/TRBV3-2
CASSRRGDGNTIYF
TGTGCCAGCAGCCGACGGGGAGATGGAAACACCATATATTTT
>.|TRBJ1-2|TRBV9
CASSVEGARRYGYTF
TGTGCCAGCAGCGTAGAAGGCGCCAGGCGCTATGGCTACACCTTC
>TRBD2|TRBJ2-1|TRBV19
CASSISQAGGSNEQFF
TGTGCCAGTAGTATAAGTCAAGCGGGAGGCAGCAATGAGCAGTTCTTC
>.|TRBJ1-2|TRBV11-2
CASSLDSEMGYTF
TGTGCCAGCAGCTTGGATAGCGAGATGGGCTACACCTTC
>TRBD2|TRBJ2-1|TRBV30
CAWSVGTSGRIEQFF
TGTGCCTGGAGTGTGGGGACTAGCGGGAGAATTGAGCAGTTCTTC
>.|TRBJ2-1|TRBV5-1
CASSLAAEGEQFF
TGCGCCAGCAGCTTAGCGGCCGAGGGTGAGCAGTTCTTC
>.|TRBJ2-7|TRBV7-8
CASSFGQSSYEQYF
TGTGCCAGCAGCTTCGGACAGTCTTCCTACGAGCAGTACTTC
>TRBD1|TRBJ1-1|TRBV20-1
CSAATGGRAFF
TGCAGTGCGGCTACAGGGGGCCGGGCTTTCTTT
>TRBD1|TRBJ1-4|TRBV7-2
CASSPQAGGTNEKLFF
TGTGCCAGCAGCCCCCAAGCAGGGGGGACTAATGAAAAACTGTTTTTT
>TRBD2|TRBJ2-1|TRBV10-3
CAISDPRGGHGSYNEQFF
TGTGCCATCAGTGACCCTAGGGGAGGGCATGGGTCCTACAATGAGCAGTTCTTC
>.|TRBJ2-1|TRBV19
CATRDPPGNEQFF
TGTGCCACCCGTGACCCGCCGGGTAATGAGCAGTTCTTC
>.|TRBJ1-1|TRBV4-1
CASSQLRRNTEAFF
TGCGCCAGCAGCCAACTTCGGAGGAACACTGAAGCTTTCTTT